The 10 T cell receptor beta chains given below trace back to one sample, sequenced in a study of blood T cell repertoires in COVID-19. Some clones are missing from TCRdb's copy, which holds only in-frame ones; the method was immunoSEQ multiplex PCR. This repertoire shows about 300,000 clones, roughly nine tenths found once; its top ten account for roughly 2.8%. Sequenced sample: PBMCs or T cells enriched from blood (not recorded which). The receptors here all came from a woman in her 50s who had been exposed to COVID-19.

This chain joins TRBV11-2 and TRBJ2-1; the D gene is possibly TRBD2 (6 bases). From germline, CDR1 is SGHAT and CDR2 FQNNGV. The CDR3 extends over 17 amino acids. Between the trimmed V and J ends, which lost 0 bases and 0 bases, there was a span of 12 bases. The DNA for the CDR3 is TGTGCCAGCAGCTTAGAGGTTAGCGGCAGCTCCTACAATGAGCAGTTCTTC. Encoded protein: CASSLEVSGSSYNEQFF. Combining the CDR3 with reference TRBV11-2 and TRBJ2-1 gives the whole variable domain EAGVAQSPRYKIIEKRQSVAFWCNPISGHATLYWYQQILGQGPKLLIQFQNNGVVDDSQLPKDRFSAERLKGVDSTLKIQPAKLEDSAVYLCASSLEVSGSSYNEQFFGPGTRLTVL.

The chain uses TRBV19 and TRBJ1-5; D gene ambiguous. Germline CDR1 is LNHDA and CDR2 is SQIVND (reference sequence). The CDR3 runs to 14 residues. Trimming took 1 base from V and 1 from J, leaving 5 bases between them. The CDR3 bases are TGTGCCAGTAGTATAGGGGCCAGCAATCAGCCCCAGCATTTT. As protein: CASSIGASNQPQHF.

The J gene is TRBJ1-1, the V gene TRBV7-9; D not certain. The V gene lost 5 bases and the J gene lost 3 bases, with 16 bases spanning the gap. CDR3 size: 15 residues. Germline CDR1 SEHNR, CDR2 FQNEAQ (reference sequence). Here the CDR3 reads CASSPGAGGYTEAFF. The DNA for the CDR3 is TGTGCCAGCAGCCCCGGTGCGGGAGGGTACACTGAAGCTTTCTTT.

CDR3 in DNA: TGTGCCAGCAGCCTTTCTAGATTTGGTGAGCAGTTCTTC. Its translation is CASSLSRFGEQFF. The rearrangement uses TRBV5-5 and TRBJ2-1; D is ambiguous. In germline, CDR1 is SGHKS, CDR2 YYEKEE (reference sequence). The CDR3 has 13 amino acids. V lost 4 bases and J 9 bases, leaving 14 bases between the germline ends.

This chain joins TRBV7-2 and TRBJ1-3; D uncertain. Trimming pared 1 base from V and 0 bases from J, leaving 10 bases between. The CDR3 is 16 amino acids. Per germline, CDR1 SGHTA and CDR2 FQGNSA. DNA for the CDR3: TGTGCCAGCAGCTTAGGGTCGAGCATCTCTGGAAACACCATATATTTT. Translation gives CASSLGSSISGNTIYF.

The rearrangement joins TRBV6-1 to TRBJ1-1; D is perhaps TRBD1 (5 bases). Germline V gene lookup returns CDR1 MNHNS and CDR2 SASEGT. The germline V and J ends were trimmed by 2 bases and 0 bases, with 19 bases remaining between them. The length of the CDR3 is 18 residues. This CDR3 is CASSEIGASLGMNTEAFF. The DNA for the CDR3 is TGTGCCAGCAGTGAAATAGGGGCCTCACTGGGCATGAACACTGAAGCTTTCTTT.

The rearrangement links TRBV6-1 to TRBJ1-5, with a weak D call TRBD1 (5 bases). Germline CDR1 MNHNS, CDR2 SASEGT. The CDR3 spans 13 residues. The V and J ends lost 1 base and 14 bases respectively, with 15 bases between them. CDR3 protein: CASSEGDSPREHF. CDR3 in DNA: TGTGCCAGCAGTGAAGGGGACTCACCCCGAGAGCATTTT.

V and J are TRBV14 and TRBJ2-4; D is uncertain. V was shortened by 0 bases and J by 8 bases, with 8 bases between the two germline ends. The length of the CDR3 is 13 residues. Per the germline V gene, CDR1 is SGHDN and CDR2 is FVKESK. DNA for the CDR3: TGTGCCAGCAGCCAAGAACCAACTGACATTCAGTACTTC. It specifies CASSQEPTDIQYF.

The rearrangement links TRBV28 to TRBJ2-1; 9 bases line up with TRBD2. Germline values: CDR1 MDHEN, CDR2 SYDVKM. V lost 5 bases and J lost 0; bases outside the gene matches: 5. This CDR3 contains 16 residues. CDR3 residues: CASSGIAGASYNEQFF. The CDR3 bases are TGTGCCAGCAGTGGCATAGCGGGGGCCTCCTACAATGAGCAGTTCTTC. The full variable domain, in which reference TRBV28 and TRBJ2-1 provide the parts outside the CDR3, is DVKVTQSSRYLVKRTGEKVFLECVQDMDHENMFWYRQDPGLGLRLIYFSYDVKMKEKGDIPEGYSVSREKKERFSLILESASTNQTSMYLCASSGIAGASYNEQFFGPGTRLTVL.

V and J are TRBV28 and TRBJ2-7, with 9 bases identical to TRBD1. V lost 6 bases and J lost 0; bases outside the gene matches: 3. The germline V gene encodes CDR1 MDHEN and CDR2 SYDVKM. The CDR3 loop spans 14 amino acids. Here the CDR3 reads CASSGDRVSYEQYF. The CDR3 DNA reads TGTGCCAGCAGCGGGGACAGGGTCTCCTACGAGCAGTACTTC. Using reference TRBV28 and TRBJ2-7 for the parts outside the CDR3, the full variable domain is DVKVTQSSRYLVKRTGEKVFLECVQDMDHENMFWYRQDPGLGLRLIYFSYDVKMKEKGDIPEGYSVSREKKERFSLILESASTNQTSMYLCASSGDRVSYEQYFGPGTRLTVT.